The source of this T cell receptor beta chain is a study of T-cell memory formation after mild COVID-19. Study information: TCR clusters showed largely donor specificity.

Each CDR3 protein is one row after TCRdb ran MiXCR on the 5' RACE reads. The sample has tens of thousands of distinct CDR3 sequences, 25% seen once. Whole-study findings and limits: The second-wave clones peaking on day 37 were not confirmed as SARS-CoV-2-specific. There was a balanced CD4/CD8 profile in clones contracting day 15 to 85, and later expanders leaned CD4+. In pre-infection memory, a portion of responding clones appeared, which suggested that cross-reactive memory joined.

With 4 bases clipped from V and 1 base from J, the junction kept 5 bases outside the gene matches. Germline V gene data show CDR1 as SEHNR and CDR2 as FQNEAQ (reference sequence). The CDR3 loop spans 15 amino acids. Comment on this clonotype: Its matching antigen is unknown.

This clonotype was sampled from a man between 18 and 29 years old who had mild COVID-19 (a few samples of this study predate the infection). Cell type and time point are not known. Sequences were obtained from PBMCs or a T cell subset sorted from them (not recorded which). The J gene is TRBJ2-5, the V gene TRBV7-9; 8 bases match TRBD2. This chain's CDR3 is CASSSLAELQETQYF. Written as DNA, the CDR3 is TGTGCCAGCAGCTCACTAGCGGAGCTCCAAGAGACCCAGTACTTC.